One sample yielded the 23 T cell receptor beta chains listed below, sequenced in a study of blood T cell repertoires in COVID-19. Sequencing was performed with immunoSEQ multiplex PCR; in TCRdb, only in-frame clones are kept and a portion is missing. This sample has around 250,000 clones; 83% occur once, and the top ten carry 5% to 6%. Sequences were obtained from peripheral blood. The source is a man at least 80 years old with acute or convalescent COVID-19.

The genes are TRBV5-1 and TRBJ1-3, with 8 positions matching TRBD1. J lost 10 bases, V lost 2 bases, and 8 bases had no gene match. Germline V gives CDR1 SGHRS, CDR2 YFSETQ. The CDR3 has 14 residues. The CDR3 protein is CASSFQQGERTIYF. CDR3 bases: TGCGCCAGCAGCTTCCAACAGGGGGAAAGGACCATATATTTT. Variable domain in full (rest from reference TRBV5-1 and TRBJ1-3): KAGVTQTPRYLIKTRGQQVTLSCSPISGHRSVSWYQQTPGQGLQFLFEYFSETQRNKGNFPGRFSGRQFSNSRSEMNVSTLELGDSALYLCASSFQQGERTIYFGEGSWLTVV.

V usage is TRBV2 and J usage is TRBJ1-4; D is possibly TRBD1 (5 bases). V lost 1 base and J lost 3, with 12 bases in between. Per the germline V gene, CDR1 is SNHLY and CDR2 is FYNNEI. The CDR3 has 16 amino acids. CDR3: CASSEVREGSNEKLFF. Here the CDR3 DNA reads TGTGCCAGCAGTGAAGTCCGGGAGGGGTCTAATGAAAAACTGTTTTTT.

The CDR3 nucleotides read TGCGCCAGCAGCCAAGAGGGGAGGCGTGCTAGCACAGATACGCAGTATTTT. Its protein product is CASSQEGRRASTDTQYF. The rearrangement links TRBV4-1 to TRBJ2-3; possible D gene TRBD2, 6 bases. CDR3 length: 17 residues. CDR1 is MGHRA and CDR2 is YSYEKL in the germline V gene. The V end was cut by 0 bases, the J end by 0 bases, with 13 bases between.

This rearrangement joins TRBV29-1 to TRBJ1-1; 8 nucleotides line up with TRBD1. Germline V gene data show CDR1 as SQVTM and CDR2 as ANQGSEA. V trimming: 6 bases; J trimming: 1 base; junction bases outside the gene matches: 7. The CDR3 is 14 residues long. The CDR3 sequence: CSVRTGSSNTEAFF. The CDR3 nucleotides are TGCAGCGTAAGGACAGGGTCGTCGAACACTGAAGCTTTCTTT.

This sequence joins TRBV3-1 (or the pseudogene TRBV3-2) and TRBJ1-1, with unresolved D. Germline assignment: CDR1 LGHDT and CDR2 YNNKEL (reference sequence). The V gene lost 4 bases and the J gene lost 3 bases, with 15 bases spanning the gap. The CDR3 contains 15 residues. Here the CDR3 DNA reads TGTGCCAGCAGCCGGCTACTGACTAGGGACACTGAAGCTTTCTTT. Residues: CASSRLLTRDTEAFF.

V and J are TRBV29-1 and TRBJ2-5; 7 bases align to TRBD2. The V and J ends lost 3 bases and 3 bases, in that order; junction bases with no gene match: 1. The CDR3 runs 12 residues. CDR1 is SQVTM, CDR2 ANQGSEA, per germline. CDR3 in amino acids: CSVDGGEETQYF. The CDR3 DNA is TGCAGCGTTGATGGGGGGGAAGAGACCCAGTACTTC.

CDR3 DNA sequence: TGTGCCAGCAAAGAGTCGTGGGGGCCTACAGATACGCAGTATTTT. As protein: CASKESWGPTDTQYF. V and J are TRBV6-5 and TRBJ2-3; D is possibly TRBD1 (6 bases). Germline-derived CDR1 and CDR2 are MNHEY and SVGAGI. The CDR3 extends over 15 amino acids. V was cut by 7 bases and J by 3 bases, with 17 bases left in between.

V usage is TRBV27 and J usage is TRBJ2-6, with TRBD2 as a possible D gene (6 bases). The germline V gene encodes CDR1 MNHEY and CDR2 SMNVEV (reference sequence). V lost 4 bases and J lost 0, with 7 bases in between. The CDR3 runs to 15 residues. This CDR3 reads CASSWRASGANVLTF. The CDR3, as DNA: TGTGCCAGCAGTTGGAGGGCCTCTGGGGCCAACGTCCTGACTTTC.

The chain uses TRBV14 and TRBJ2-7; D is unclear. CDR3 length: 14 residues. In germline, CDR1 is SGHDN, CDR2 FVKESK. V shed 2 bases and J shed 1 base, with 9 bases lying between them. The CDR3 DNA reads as TGTGCCAGCAGCCAATCTGGTCTATCCTACGAGCAGTACTTC. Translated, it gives CASSQSGLSYEQYF.

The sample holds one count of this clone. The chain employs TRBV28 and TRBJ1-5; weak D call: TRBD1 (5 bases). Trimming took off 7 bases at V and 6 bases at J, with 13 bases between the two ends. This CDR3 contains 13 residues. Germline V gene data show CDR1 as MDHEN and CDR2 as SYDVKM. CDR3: CASKTGVAQPQHF. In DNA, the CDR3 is TGTGCCAGCAAAACAGGAGTCGCTCAGCCCCAGCATTTT.

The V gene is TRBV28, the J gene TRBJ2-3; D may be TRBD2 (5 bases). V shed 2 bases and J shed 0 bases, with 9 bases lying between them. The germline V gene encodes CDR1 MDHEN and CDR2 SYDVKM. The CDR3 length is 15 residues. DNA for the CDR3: TGTGCCAGCAGTTTACGTCGAGGGAGCACAGATACGCAGTATTTT. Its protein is CASSLRRGSTDTQYF.

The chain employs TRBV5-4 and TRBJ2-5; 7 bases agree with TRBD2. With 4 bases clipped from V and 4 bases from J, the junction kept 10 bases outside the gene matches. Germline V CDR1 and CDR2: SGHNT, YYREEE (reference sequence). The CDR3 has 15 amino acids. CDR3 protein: CASSRDGGGGETQYF. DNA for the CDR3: TGTGCCAGCAGCCGGGACGGCGGGGGTGGAGAGACCCAGTACTTC.

In DNA form, the CDR3 reads TGCAGCGTATCACTAGCGGGAGGGCCGAATGAGCAGTTCTTC. The encoded protein is CSVSLAGGPNEQFF. The chain links TRBV29-1 to TRBJ2-1; the match to TRBD2 covers 13 bases. Trimming at V came to 6 bases and at J to 7 bases, leaving 6 bases not matched to a gene. The CDR3 extends over 14 amino acids. Per the germline V gene, CDR1 is SQVTM and CDR2 is ANQGSEA.

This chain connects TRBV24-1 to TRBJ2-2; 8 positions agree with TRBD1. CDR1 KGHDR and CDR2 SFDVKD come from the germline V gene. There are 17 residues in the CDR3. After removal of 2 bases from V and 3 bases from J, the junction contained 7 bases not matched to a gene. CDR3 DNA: TGTGCCACCAGTGATTCCAGGGGGCTGCCCGACACCGGGGAGCTGTTTTTT. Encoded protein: CATSDSRGLPDTGELFF.

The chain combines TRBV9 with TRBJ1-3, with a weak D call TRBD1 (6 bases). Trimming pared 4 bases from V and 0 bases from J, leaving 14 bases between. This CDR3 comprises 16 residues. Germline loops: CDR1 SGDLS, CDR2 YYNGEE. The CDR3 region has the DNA TGTGCCAGCAGCCCCCGGGGGGACAACTCTGGAAACACCATATATTTT. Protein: CASSPRGDNSGNTIYF.

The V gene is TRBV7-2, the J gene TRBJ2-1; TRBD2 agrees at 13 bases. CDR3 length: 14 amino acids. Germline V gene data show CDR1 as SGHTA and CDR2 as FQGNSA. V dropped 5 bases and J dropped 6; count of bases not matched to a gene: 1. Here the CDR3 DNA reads TGTGCCAGCAGCACTAGCGGGGGGGCCAATGAGCAGTTCTTC. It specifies CASSTSGGANEQFF.

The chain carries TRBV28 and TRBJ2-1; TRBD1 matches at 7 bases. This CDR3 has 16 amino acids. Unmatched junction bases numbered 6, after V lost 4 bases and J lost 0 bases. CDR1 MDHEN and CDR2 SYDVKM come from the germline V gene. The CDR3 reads CASSSLTGSSYNEQFF. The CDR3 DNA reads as TGTGCCAGCAGTTCCCTGACAGGGAGCTCCTACAATGAGCAGTTCTTC.

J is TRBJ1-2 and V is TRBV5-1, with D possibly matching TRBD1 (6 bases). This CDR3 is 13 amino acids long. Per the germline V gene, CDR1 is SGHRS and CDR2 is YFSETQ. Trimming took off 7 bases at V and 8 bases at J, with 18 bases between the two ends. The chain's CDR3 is CASGLGQSSGYTF. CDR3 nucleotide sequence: TGCGCCAGCGGTCTTGGACAGTCATCCGGCTACACCTTC.

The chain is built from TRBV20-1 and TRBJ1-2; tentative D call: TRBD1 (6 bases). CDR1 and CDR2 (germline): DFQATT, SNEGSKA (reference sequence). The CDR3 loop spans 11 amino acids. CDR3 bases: TGCAGGCCCCGGGGGGGCGACGGCTACACCTTC. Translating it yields CRPRGGDGYTF.

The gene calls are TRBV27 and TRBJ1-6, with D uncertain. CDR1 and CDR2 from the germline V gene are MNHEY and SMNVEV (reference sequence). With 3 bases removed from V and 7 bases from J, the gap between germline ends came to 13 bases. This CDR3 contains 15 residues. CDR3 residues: CASSLFQSGNSPLHF. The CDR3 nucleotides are TGTGCCAGCAGTTTGTTTCAGTCGGGAAATTCACCCCTCCACTTT.

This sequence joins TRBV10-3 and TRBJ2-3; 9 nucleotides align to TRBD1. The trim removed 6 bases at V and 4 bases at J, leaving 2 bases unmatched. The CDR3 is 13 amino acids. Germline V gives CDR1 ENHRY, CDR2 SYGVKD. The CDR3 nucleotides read TGTGCCATCAGAGGACAGGGGCCAGATACGCAGTATTTT. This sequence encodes CAIRGQGPDTQYF.

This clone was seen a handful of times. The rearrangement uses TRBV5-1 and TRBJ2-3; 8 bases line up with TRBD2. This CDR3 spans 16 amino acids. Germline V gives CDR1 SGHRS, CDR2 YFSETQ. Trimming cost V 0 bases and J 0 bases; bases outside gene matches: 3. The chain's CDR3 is CASSLVSGGSTDTQYF. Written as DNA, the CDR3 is TGCGCCAGCAGCTTGGTGAGCGGGGGAAGCACAGATACGCAGTATTTT.

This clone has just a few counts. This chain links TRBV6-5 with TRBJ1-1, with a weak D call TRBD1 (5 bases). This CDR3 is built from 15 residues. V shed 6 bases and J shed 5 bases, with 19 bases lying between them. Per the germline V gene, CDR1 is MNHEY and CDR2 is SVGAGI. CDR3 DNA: TGTGCCAGCAGACCCTCGCGGGGGTCGGGTACTGAAGCTTTCTTT. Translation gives CASRPSRGSGTEAFF.